Sequencing of this T cell receptor (beta chain) was carried out in a study of shared clonotypes between healthy human individuals. From germline, CDR1 is KGHSH and CDR2 LQKENI. The CDR3 consists of 14 residues. V shed 6 bases and J 6 bases; nucleotides not matched to a gene: 10. Study conclusions and caveats: Even with large depth, rarefaction showed that sorted-subset sequencing was incomplete.

A word on this clone: Its antigen is not identified.

Some clones are missing from TCRdb's copy, which holds only in-frame ones; the method was immunoSEQ multiplex PCR. The profile shows under 1,100,000 clones, around 78% of them singletons. Material for sequencing was memory CD4+ T cells from PBMCs. Documented subset: CD45RA-negative fraction. The chain joins TRBV18 to TRBJ1-2, with 7 positions matching TRBD1. The TCR sequence derives from a man between 18 and 35 years old in good health. Some clones in this sample may be carry-over from other donors' samples. CDR3 sequence: CASSQGQGVDGYTF. The CDR3 coding sequence is TGTGCCAGCTCCCAGGGGCAGGGGGTCGATGGCTACACCTTC.